This passage covers 4 T cell receptor beta chains from one sample sequenced in a study of cytomegalovirus exposure and HLA in healthy donors (dated by TCRdb to the late 2010s). Library method: the immunoSEQ multiplex PCR assay. The multiplex PCR relied on a mix of 60 forward primers for TCR Vbeta segments and 13 reverse primers for TCR Jbeta segments. What TCRdb holds here is the immuneACCESS table cut down to in-frame rearrangements. Part of the clones is not present; checked against another copy, under half of the missing clones reflect an unresolved V gene, and the others are unexplained. The sample table gives 75,000 to 95,000 clones. The top ten hold roughly 6% of the sample. Sample: PBMCs. Receptors originate from a girl between 5 and 17 years old in good health and CMV-seropositive.

This chain's CDR3 is CASSEAWVSGNQPQHF. The CDR3 coding sequence is TGTGCCAGCAGTGAAGCGTGGGTTAGCGGCAATCAGCCCCAGCATTTT. The gene calls are TRBV6-1 and TRBJ1-5; D remains unclear. The V gene lost 0 bases and the J gene lost 2 bases, with 11 bases spanning the gap. CDR1 is MNHNS and CDR2 is SASEGT in the germline V gene. The CDR3 sequence is 16 residues long.

This chain connects TRBV18 to TRBJ2-7; 10 bases agree with TRBD2. This CDR3 has 15 residues. V dropped 6 bases and J dropped 5; count of bases not matched to a gene: 10. Germline CDR1 and CDR2: KGHSH and LQKENI. The CDR3 loop is CASSPSGTSDHEQYF. In DNA, the CDR3 is TGTGCCAGCTCCCCCTCCGGGACTAGCGACCACGAGCAGTACTTC.

The V call is TRBV28, the J call TRBJ2-7; D is perhaps TRBD1 (6 bases). The CDR3 is made up of 14 amino acids. V lost 2 bases, J lost 4 bases, and 12 bases lay in between. From germline, CDR1 is MDHEN and CDR2 SYDVKM. The CDR3 here is CASSLQGHYYEQYF. The CDR3 coding sequence is TGTGCCAGCAGTTTACAGGGGCACTATTACGAGCAGTACTTC.

With respect to this clone: The junction and the germline gene differ at one end; a read error may be behind it. The chain has TRBV5-3 and TRBJ1-5; D remains unclear. TRBV5-3 belongs to the ORF category, with a function that is uncertain. The CDR3 extends over 8 amino acids. CDR3 in amino acids: CARSLSRW. The CDR3 DNA is TGTGCCAGAAGCTTGTCCCGGTGG.